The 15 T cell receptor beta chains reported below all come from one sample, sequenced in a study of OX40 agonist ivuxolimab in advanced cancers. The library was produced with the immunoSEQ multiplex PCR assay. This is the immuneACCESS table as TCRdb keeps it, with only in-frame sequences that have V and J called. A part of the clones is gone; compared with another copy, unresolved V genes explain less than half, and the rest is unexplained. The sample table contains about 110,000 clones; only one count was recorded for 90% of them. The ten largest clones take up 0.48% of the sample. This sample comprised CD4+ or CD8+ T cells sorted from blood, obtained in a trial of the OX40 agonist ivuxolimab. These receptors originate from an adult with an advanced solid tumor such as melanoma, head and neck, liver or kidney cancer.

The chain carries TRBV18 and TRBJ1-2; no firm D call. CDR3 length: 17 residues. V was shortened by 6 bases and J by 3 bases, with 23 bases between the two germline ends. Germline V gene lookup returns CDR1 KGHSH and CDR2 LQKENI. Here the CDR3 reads CASSRSGEKTQDYGYTF. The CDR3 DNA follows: TGTGCCAGCTCGCGATCCGGGGAGAAAACTCAAGACTATGGCTACACCTTC.

CDR3 sequence reads: CASSPDSGYTF. Here the CDR3 DNA reads TGTGCCAGCAGCCCTGACAGTGGCTACACCTTC. The chain carries TRBV7-2 and TRBJ1-2; maybe TRBD1 (5 bases). V was clipped by 5 bases and J by 7 bases, with 8 bases between them. CDR1 is SGHTA, CDR2 FQGNSA, per germline. CDR3 length equals 11 residues.

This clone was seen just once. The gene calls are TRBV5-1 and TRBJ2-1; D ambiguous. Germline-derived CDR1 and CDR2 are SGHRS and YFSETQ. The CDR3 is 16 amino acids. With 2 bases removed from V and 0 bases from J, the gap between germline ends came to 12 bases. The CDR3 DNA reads TGCGCCAGCAGCTTACAAGTTATGAGCTCCTACAATGAGCAGTTCTTC. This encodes CASSLQVMSSYNEQFF.

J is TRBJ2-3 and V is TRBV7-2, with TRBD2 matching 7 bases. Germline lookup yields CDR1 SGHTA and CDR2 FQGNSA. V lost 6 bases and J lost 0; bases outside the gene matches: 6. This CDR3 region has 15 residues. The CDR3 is CASRGSGLSTDTQYF. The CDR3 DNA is TGTGCCAGCAGGGGTAGCGGGCTGAGCACAGATACGCAGTATTTT.

The CDR3 sequence is CASSAVGGPSYEQYF. The CDR3 DNA reads TGTGCCAGCAGCGCAGTCGGGGGCCCCTCCTACGAGCAGTACTTC. This sequence joins TRBV13 and TRBJ2-7; either TRBD1 or TRBD2 may supply D (6 bases each). The V and J ends lost 5 bases and 0 bases respectively, with 14 bases between them. This CDR3 is 15 amino acids long. Germline V gene sequence: CDR1 PRHDT, CDR2 FYEKMQ (reference sequence).

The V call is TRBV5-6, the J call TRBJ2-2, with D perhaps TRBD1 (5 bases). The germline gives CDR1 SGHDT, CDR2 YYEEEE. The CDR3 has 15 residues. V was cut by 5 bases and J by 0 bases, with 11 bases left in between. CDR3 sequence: CASRADSPNTGELFF. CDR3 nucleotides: TGTGCCAGCAGGGCTGACAGCCCGAACACCGGGGAGCTGTTTTTT.

This chain's CDR3 is CASSRDTQETQYF. CDR3 sequence (DNA): TGTGCCAGCAGCCGGGACACCCAAGAGACCCAGTACTTC. V is TRBV11-3 and J is TRBJ2-5; perhaps TRBD1 as D (6 bases). Germline values: CDR1 SGHNT, CDR2 YENEEA. The CDR3 has 13 amino acids. V lost 5 bases and J 1 base, leaving 8 bases between the germline ends.

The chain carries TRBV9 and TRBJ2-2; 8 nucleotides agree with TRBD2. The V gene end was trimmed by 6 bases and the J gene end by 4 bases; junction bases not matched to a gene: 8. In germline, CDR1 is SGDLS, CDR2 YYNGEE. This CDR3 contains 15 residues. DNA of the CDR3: TGTGCCAGCAACCGAGGAACTAGCGGCACCGGGGAGCTGTTTTTT. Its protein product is CASNRGTSGTGELFF.

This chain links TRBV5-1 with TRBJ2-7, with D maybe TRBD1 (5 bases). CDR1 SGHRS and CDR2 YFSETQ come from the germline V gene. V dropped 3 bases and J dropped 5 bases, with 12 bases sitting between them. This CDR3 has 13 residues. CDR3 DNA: TGCGCCAGCAGCTCCCCGACAGAGAACGAGCAGTACTTC. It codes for CASSSPTENEQYF.

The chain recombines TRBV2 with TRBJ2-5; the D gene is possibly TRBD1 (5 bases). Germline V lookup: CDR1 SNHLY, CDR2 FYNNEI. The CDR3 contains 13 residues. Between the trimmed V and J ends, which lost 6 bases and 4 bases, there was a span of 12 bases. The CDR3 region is CASRRSQGETQYF. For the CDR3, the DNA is TGTGCCAGCAGACGTTCGCAGGGAGAGACCCAGTACTTC.

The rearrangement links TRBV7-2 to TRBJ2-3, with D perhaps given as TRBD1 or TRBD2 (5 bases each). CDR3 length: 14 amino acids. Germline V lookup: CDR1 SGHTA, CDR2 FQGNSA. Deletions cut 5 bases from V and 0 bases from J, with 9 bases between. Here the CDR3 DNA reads TGTGCCAGCAGCGAGGGGCGGAGCACAGATACGCAGTATTTT. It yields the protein CASSEGRSTDTQYF.

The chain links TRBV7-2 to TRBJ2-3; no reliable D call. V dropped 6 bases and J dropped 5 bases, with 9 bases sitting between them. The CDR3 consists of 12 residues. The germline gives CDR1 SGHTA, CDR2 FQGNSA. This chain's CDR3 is CASSSLRDTQYF. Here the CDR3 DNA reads TGTGCCAGCAGTTCCCTGAGAGATACGCAGTATTTT. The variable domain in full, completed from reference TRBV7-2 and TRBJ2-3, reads GAGVSQSPSNKVTEKGKDVELRCDPISGHTALYWYRQSLGQGLEFLIYFQGNSAPDKSGLPSDRFSAERTGGSVSTLTIQRTQQEDSAVYLCASSSLRDTQYFGPGTRLTVL.

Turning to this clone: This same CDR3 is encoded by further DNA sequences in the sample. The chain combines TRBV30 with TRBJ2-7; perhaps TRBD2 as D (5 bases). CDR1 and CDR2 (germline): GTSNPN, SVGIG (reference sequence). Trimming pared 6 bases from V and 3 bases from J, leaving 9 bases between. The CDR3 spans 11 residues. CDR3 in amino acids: CACRGFYEQYF. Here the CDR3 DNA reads TGTGCCTGTCGGGGTTTCTACGAGCAGTACTTC.

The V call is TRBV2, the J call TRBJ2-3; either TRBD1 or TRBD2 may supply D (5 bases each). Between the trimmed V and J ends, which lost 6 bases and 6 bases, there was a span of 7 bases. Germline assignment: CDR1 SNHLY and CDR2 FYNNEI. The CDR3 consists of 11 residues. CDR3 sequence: CASREGDTQYF. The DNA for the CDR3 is TGTGCCAGCAGAGAGGGGGATACGCAGTATTTT. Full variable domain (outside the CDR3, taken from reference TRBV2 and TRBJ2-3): EPEVTQTPSHQVTQMGQEVILRCVPISNHLYFYWYRQILGQKVEFLVSFYNNEISEKSEIFDDQFSVERPDGSNFTLKIRSTKLEDSAMYFCASREGDTQYFGPGTRLTVL.

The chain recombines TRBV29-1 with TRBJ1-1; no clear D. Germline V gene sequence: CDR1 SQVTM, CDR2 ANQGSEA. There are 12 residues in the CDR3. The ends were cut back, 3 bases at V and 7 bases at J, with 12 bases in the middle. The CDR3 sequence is CSVEGSGGEAFF. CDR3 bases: TGCAGCGTTGAGGGGTCCGGTGGTGAAGCTTTCTTT.